This TCR beta chain was identified in a study of vaccination effects on CD4 cells after COVID-19. In the study overall: Post-vaccine specimens were collected at a median of 72 days following the second dose.

TCRdb's copy holds only in-frame clones and misses some; the assay was immunoSEQ multiplex PCR. The repertoire holds 23,000 or so clones, roughly 76% seen once, with 5.6% in the top ten. V was clipped by 2 bases and J by 6 bases, with 13 bases between them. The germline V gene has CDR1 KGHDR and CDR2 SFDVKD. CDR3 length: 14 residues. About this clone itself: The antigen is not known.

General observations from the study: The vaccine-induced clones of healthy vaccinees included only 1 of 255 that cross-reacted with common cold coronaviruses. Late post-vaccination samples showed marked contraction of infection- and vaccine-induced clones.

ViraFEST used viral peptide pools to expand antigen-specific CD4+ T cells before sequencing. Investigators separated out CD4+ T cells once 10 days of culture had passed. Vaccination of participants consisted of two doses of either the BNT162b2 or mRNA-1273 vaccine. Previously uninfected by SARS-CoV-2, the vaccine recipients also showed negative nucleocapsid antibodies. This sample comprised CD4+ T cells from PBMCs cultured with SARS-CoV-2 spike peptides, obtained after COVID-19 vaccination. This rearrangement joins TRBV24-1 to TRBJ2-7; D is possibly TRBD1 (5 bases). This receptor was taken from a human donor who received a COVID-19 vaccine. Some clones in this sample may be carry-over from other donors' samples. The chain's CDR3 is CATSDYWGGSEQYV. Here the CDR3 DNA reads TGTGCCACCAGTGATTATTGGGGCGGCTCCGAGCAGTACGTC.